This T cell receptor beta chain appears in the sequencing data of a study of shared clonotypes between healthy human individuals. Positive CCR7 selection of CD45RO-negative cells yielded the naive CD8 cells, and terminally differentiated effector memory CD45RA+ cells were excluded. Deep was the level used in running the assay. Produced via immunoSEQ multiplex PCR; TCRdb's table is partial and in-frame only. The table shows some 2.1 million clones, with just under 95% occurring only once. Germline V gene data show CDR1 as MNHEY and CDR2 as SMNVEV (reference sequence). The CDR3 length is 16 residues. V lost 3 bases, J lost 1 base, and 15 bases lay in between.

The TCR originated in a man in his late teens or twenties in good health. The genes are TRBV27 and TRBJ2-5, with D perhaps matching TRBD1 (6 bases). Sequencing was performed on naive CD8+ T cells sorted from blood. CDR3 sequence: CASSLLPTGGQETQYF. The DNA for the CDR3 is TGTGCCAGCAGTTTGCTTCCGACAGGAGGCCAAGAGACCCAGTACTTC.